This T cell receptor beta chain was captured in a study of cytomegalovirus exposure and HLA in healthy donors. Whole-study results and caveats: According to an earlier analysis, most TCR beta V segments yielded productive rearrangements about 87% or about 30% of the time. High specificity and sensitivity for cytomegalovirus status were reported for the classifier. Investigators reported approximately 170 TCR beta chains as tied to cytomegalovirus.

PCR employed 60 Vbeta and 13 Jbeta primers. Assay: immunoSEQ multiplex PCR; the TCRdb copy retains only in-frame clones and omits some. The repertoire has under 200,000 clones, approximately 81% of them found once; the top ten carry approximately 0.8%. The CDR3 consists of 14 residues. CDR1 is MNHNY, CDR2 SVGAGI, per germline (reference sequence). J lost 2 bases, V lost 5 bases, and 4 bases had no gene match. Concerning this clone itself: Its antigen is unidentified.

This TCR derives from a woman younger than 35 in good health and CMV-seronegative. The V and J genes are TRBV6-6 and TRBJ1-2; 8 bases align to TRBD1. Sequencing used PBMCs. The CDR3 region has the DNA TGTGCCAGCAGTCCTCCAGGGGGCAACTATGGCTACACCTTC. Protein product: CASSPPGGNYGYTF.